This T cell receptor beta chain was sequenced in a study of PD-L1 blockade in urothelial cancer. Study-level background: A median of approximately 150,000 T cells was found in the blood samples.

Time point in this sample: peripheral blood 6 weeks after treatment start. The trim removed 1 base at V and 5 bases at J, leaving 8 bases unmatched. The germline gives CDR1 GTSNPN, CDR2 SVGIG (reference sequence). The CDR3 sequence is 16 residues long. The assay was immunoSEQ multiplex PCR, and TCRdb's table has in-frame clones only and misses some. The repertoire consists of approximately 110,000 clones, with around 93% occurring once and the leading ten covering 3% to 4.5%. The chain employs TRBV30 and TRBJ1-5; 10 bases are a match to TRBD1. The sequences come from PBMCs, collected around atezolizumab (anti-PD-L1) treatment. The TCR sequence derives from a man aged 60 to 75 with urothelial cancer. The CDR3 DNA follows: TGTGCCTGGAGTGGGACGGGACAGGGGTTCGATCAGCCCCAGCATTTT. Protein product: CAWSGTGQGFDQPQHF.